These 16 T cell receptor beta chains originate from one sample sequenced in a study of blood T cells in healthy people across ages. A second PCR of 7 to 11 cycles used a sample-barcoded 5' primer and a J-beta primer mix. MiXCR, applied by TCRdb to the 5' RACE reads, yields one record per CDR3 protein. The sample has more than 700,000 distinct CDR3 sequences, 53% seen once; the top ten hold approximately 41%. Sequencing used blood. Every receptor here comes from a man older than 75 in good health.

This clonotype has just a few counts. This chain links TRBV29-1 with TRBJ2-4; D is uncertain. CDR3 length: 11 residues. The germline V gene has CDR1 SQVTM and CDR2 ANQGSEA. Deletions cut 0 bases from V and 11 bases from J, with 8 bases between. CDR3 amino acids: CSVEDMGFQYF. Written as DNA, the CDR3 is TGCAGCGTTGAAGATATGGGTTTTCAGTACTTC.

This clonotype was detected only a few times. The chain combines TRBV29-1 with TRBJ2-3; TRBD1 aligns across 7 bases. The V segment lost 3 bases and the J segment 14 bases; nucleotides outside the gene matches: 17. The CDR3 totals 14 residues. Germline CDR1 SQVTM, CDR2 ANQGSEA. The CDR3 is CSVERRQGRRYAYF. In DNA form, the CDR3 reads TGCAGCGTTGAGCGGCGACAGGGTCGCAGATACGCGTATTTT.

The J gene is TRBJ2-7, the V gene TRBV12-5; D gene uncertain. There are 16 residues in the CDR3. V was trimmed by 0 bases and J by 7 bases, leaving 19 bases between them. Germline V gene sequence: CDR1 LGHNT, CDR2 FRNRAP. The CDR3 bases are TGTGCTAGTGGTTTGGTCAGATCCCCTCCCATTCATGAGCAGTACTTC. This sequence encodes CASGLVRSPPIHEQYF.

This clonotype was seen a few times. In nucleotides, the CDR3 is TGTGCCAGCAGTGATATAGGCGGGAGCTCCTACGAGCAGTACTTC. It codes for CASSDIGGSSYEQYF. The chain carries TRBV6-1 and TRBJ2-7, with TRBD2 matching over 7 bases. This CDR3 region has 15 residues. Germline CDR1 and CDR2: MNHNS and SASEGT. J was trimmed by 0 bases and V by 3 bases; bases with no gene match: 5.

This clonotype came up a few times. The chain employs TRBV7-2 and TRBJ2-5; the D is unclear. Germline V lookup: CDR1 SGHTA, CDR2 FQGNSA. The CDR3 length is 13 residues. V lost 4 bases and J 5 bases, leaving 11 bases between the germline ends. In nucleotides, the CDR3 is TGTGCCAGCAGCTCGTCCCACGGGGAGACCCAGTACTTC. Encoded protein: CASSSSHGETQYF.

As concerns this clonotype: A much larger clone lies a single base off, so this may be a read error. This chain connects TRBV2 to TRBJ1-6; perhaps TRBD1 as D (5 bases). From germline, CDR1 is SNHLY and CDR2 FYNNEI. The CDR3 runs to 15 residues. CDR3 DNA: TGTGCCAGCGGCAGTGGGGCCACGGGTAATTCACCCCCCCACTTT. Translation gives CASGSGATGNSPPHF.

This chain joins TRBV5-4 and TRBJ2-6, with D hard to call. The CDR3 is 16 residues long. Germline loops: CDR1 SGHNT, CDR2 YYREEE (reference sequence). V lost 0 bases and J lost 0, with 7 bases in between. CDR3: CASSLGSRSGANVLTF. CDR3 coding DNA: TGTGCCAGCAGCTTGGGATCCCGCTCTGGGGCCAACGTCCTGACTTTC.

CDR3 DNA: TGCAGTGCTAGGATCAGCGGGAGGAACACCGGGGAGCTGTTTTTT. This encodes CSARISGRNTGELFF. V and J are TRBV20-1 and TRBJ2-2; TRBD2 matches at 8 bases. The ends lost 3 bases at V and 1 base at J; junction bases unmatched: 4. This CDR3 is 15 amino acids long. Germline CDR1 DFQATT, CDR2 SNEGSKA (reference sequence).

This chain uses TRBV7-3 with TRBJ2-2; no firm D call. The V and J ends lost 1 base and 10 bases respectively, with 13 bases between them. Germline values: CDR1 SGHTA, CDR2 FQGTGA. There are 14 residues in the CDR3. CDR3 coding DNA: TGTGCCAGCAGCTTAAGTCCCCGGACGAAGGAGCTGTTTTTT. Translation gives CASSLSPRTKELFF.

The CDR3 reads CASSPGLAGPDTQYF. The CDR3 DNA reads TGTGCCAGCAGTCCCGGACTAGCGGGACCAGATACGCAGTATTTT. This chain uses TRBV28 with TRBJ2-3; 12 bases match TRBD2. The germline gives CDR1 MDHEN, CDR2 SYDVKM. The CDR3 has 15 amino acids. With V trimmed by 5 bases and J by 4 bases, 4 bases remained unmatched.

This clonotype appeared a few times. The chain combines TRBV27 with TRBJ2-3; TRBD2 might be the D (6 bases). The V and J ends lost 1 base and 2 bases respectively, with 13 bases between them. Germline CDR1 is MNHEY and CDR2 is SMNVEV (reference sequence). The CDR3 runs 16 residues. The CDR3 bases are TGTGCCAGCAGTTTATGGCGGGACGGGGCCACAGATACGCAGTATTTT. It is translated as CASSLWRDGATDTQYF.

V gene TRBV6-1 combines with J gene TRBJ1-2; D is unresolved. The length of the CDR3 is 13 residues. V lost 1 base, J lost 1 base, and 4 bases lay in between. CDR1 and CDR2 from the germline V gene are MNHNS and SASEGT. The DNA for the CDR3 is TGTGCCAGCAGTGAAGTGCTTAACTATGGCTACACCTTC. Amino acids: CASSEVLNYGYTF.

This chain links TRBV7-9 with TRBJ2-7, with D possibly matching TRBD2 (5 bases). Germline loops: CDR1 SEHNR, CDR2 FQNEAQ (reference sequence). With 0 bases removed from V and 5 bases from J, the gap between germline ends came to 11 bases. The CDR3 length is 14 residues. The CDR3: CASSLAGVPHEQYF. The DNA of the CDR3 is TGTGCCAGCAGCTTAGCGGGAGTTCCCCACGAGCAGTACTTC.

This clonotype was detected only once. The CDR3: CASSPPAAGLRYGYTF. In DNA form, the CDR3 reads TGTGCCAGCTCACCACCGGCCGCCGGACTGCGCTATGGCTACACCTTC. The chain recombines TRBV18 with TRBJ1-2; D uncertain. Germline values: CDR1 KGHSH, CDR2 LQKENI. This CDR3 is built from 16 residues. V was shortened by 0 bases and J by 4 bases, with 15 bases between the two germline ends. The variable domain in full, completed from reference TRBV18 and TRBJ1-2, reads NAGVMQNPRHLVRRRGQEARLRCSPMKGHSHVYWYRQLPEEGLKFMVYLQKENIIDESGMPKERFSAEFPKEGPSILRIQQVVRGDSAAYFCASSPPAAGLRYGYTFGSGTRLTVV.

This chain links TRBV6-5 with TRBJ2-4; D ambiguous. The DNA end is a closer match to TRBJ2-7, so the J assignment may be wrong. The CDR3 is 13 amino acids. Germline V gene lookup returns CDR1 MNHEY and CDR2 SVGAGI. The CDR3 nucleotides are TGTGCCAGCAGTTACCCCGGAACCTACGAGCAGTACTTC. Amino acid sequence: CASSYPGTYEQYF.

The chain employs TRBV3-1 and TRBJ2-7, with D hard to call. This CDR3 is built from 14 residues. Looked up from germline, CDR1 is LGHDT and CDR2 is YNNKEL (reference sequence). Deletions cut 2 bases from V and 1 base from J, with 9 bases between. The CDR3 region is CASSQLPGSYEQYF. The CDR3 DNA is TGTGCCAGCAGCCAACTTCCGGGTTCCTACGAGCAGTACTTC.